Listed here are 2 T cell receptor beta chains from one sample, sequenced in a study of OX40 agonist ivuxolimab in advanced cancers. TCRdb keeps only in-frame clones here, not all; method: immunoSEQ multiplex PCR. The table records tens of thousands of clones, 85% of them present only once. The source was CD4+ or CD8+ T cells sorted from blood, collected in a trial of the OX40 agonist ivuxolimab. The receptors stem from an adult with an advanced solid tumor such as melanoma, head and neck, liver or kidney cancer.

This clone was detected once. This rearrangement joins TRBV9 to TRBJ2-3; 8 positions match TRBD2. The CDR3 runs 16 residues. V shed 2 bases, J shed 3 bases, and the junction held 8 bases outside the gene matches. The germline CDR1 and CDR2 sequences are SGDLS and YYNGEE. The DNA for the CDR3 is TGTGCCAGCAGCGTGGGCGGGAGGTTCCAGACAGATACGCAGTATTTT. Its protein product is CASSVGGRFQTDTQYF.

This clone came up once. This rearrangement joins TRBV11-3 to TRBJ1-1, with 7 bases aligning to TRBD1. CDR3 length equals 14 residues. From germline, CDR1 is SGHNT and CDR2 YENEEA. Trimming cost V 2 bases and J 6 bases; bases outside gene matches: 6. CDR3 sequence: CASSLSTGKAEAFF. CDR3 DNA: TGTGCCAGCAGCTTATCGACAGGGAAGGCTGAAGCTTTCTTT.